The rows below give T cell receptor beta chains drawn from one sample of a study of blood T cell repertoires in COVID-19. The method was immunoSEQ multiplex PCR; TCRdb's version includes in-frame clones alone and lacks a portion of them. The repertoire has about 290,000 clones, around 81% of them found once; the top ten carry around 3.9%. The sample consisted of peripheral blood. The receptors were gathered from a woman in her forties or fifties with active or convalescent COVID-19. The CDR3 runs from the conserved cysteine through the conserved F or W. D genes are given only for firm matches. Clone size is stated in some rows and not others, as once, few, many or a class when expanded.

>TRBJ2-3|-|-|TRBV6-5
TGTGCCAGCAGTCTCACAGGTCCGGGCACAGATACGCAGTATTTT
CASSLTGPGTDTQYF
>TRBJ1-1|TRBD1|-|TRBV11-1
TGTGCCAGCAGCACACCGGGACAGGGAAACACTGAAGCTTTCTTT
CASSTPGQGNTEAFF
>TRBJ1-6|-|-|TRBV3-1/TRBV3-2
TGTGCCAGCAGCCAAGCTGGCGGTGTTAGTTCACCCCTCCACTTT
CASSQAGGVSSPLHF
>TRBJ1-1|-|-|TRBV12-3/TRBV12-4
TGTGCCAGCAGTTTCGGGGGGACTGAAGCTTTCTTT
CASSFGGTEAFF
>TRBJ1-5|-|-|TRBV7-8
TGTGCCACCCTATTGTACCCCCGGGAATTTTATAGCAATCAGCCCCAGCATTTT
CATLLYPREFYSNQPQHF
>TRBJ2-1|-|once|TRBV28
TGTGCCAGCAGTGCCAACTATTTACTCCTCAATGAGCAGTTCTTC
CASSANYLLLNEQFF
>TRBJ2-3|-|-|TRBV28
TGTGCCAGCAGTTTTGCCCCCGGACAGCCTGGAGATACGCAGTATTTT
CASSFAPGQPGDTQYF
>TRBJ1-1|TRBD1|-|TRBV19
TGTGCCAGTAGTACCTCTCGGGACAGGATTATGAACACTGAAGCTTTCTTT
CASSTSRDRIMNTEAFF
>TRBJ1-6|-|-|TRBV27
TGTGCCAGCAGTCTACTTCCGGGGGGGGGATCACCCCTCCACTTT
CASSLLPGGGSPLHF
>TRBJ1-2|-|-|TRBV2
TGTGCCAGTCATATGGGACAATGGGGCTACACCTTC
CASHMGQWGYTF
>TRBJ2-3|-|once|TRBV5-1
TGCGCCAGCAGCTTTGGGACTTACACAGATACGCAGTATTTT
CASSFGTYTDTQYF
>TRBJ2-6|TRBD1|-|TRBV2
TGTGCCAGCGGCCCTCAGGGGGCTGGGGCCAACGTCCTGACTTTC
CASGPQGAGANVLTF
>TRBJ2-2|TRBD1|few|TRBV18
TGTGCCAGCTCACCCGTCGACAGGGTCAGCGGGGAGCTGTTTTTT
CASSPVDRVSGELFF
>TRBJ2-7|TRBD2|-|TRBV28
TGTGCCAGCAGTCGGACTAGCGGGGGATACGAGCAGTACTTC
CASSRTSGGYEQYF
>TRBJ2-3|TRBD2|-|TRBV2
TGTGCCAGCAGAGGGACTAGCGCAGATACGCAGTATTTT
CASRGTSADTQYF
>TRBJ2-1|TRBD2|-|TRBV28
TGTGCCAGCAGTTTGGGGAGGGACAATGAGCAGTTCTTC
CASSLGRDNEQFF
>TRBJ2-6|TRBD2|-|TRBV10-3
TGTGCCATCAGCAGGACTAGCGGGTTGACTGGGGCCAACGTCCTGACTTTC
CAISRTSGLTGANVLTF
>TRBJ1-4|-|-|TRBV28
TGTGCCAGCAGTTTTTACAGTAATGAAAAACTGTTTTTT
CASSFYSNEKLFF
>TRBJ2-1|TRBD2|few|TRBV6-5
TGTGCCAGCAGTTACGGGACTAGCGGGAGTAATGAGCAGTTCTTC
CASSYGTSGSNEQFF
>TRBJ1-5|TRBD1|-|TRBV6-5
TGTGCCAGCAGGTCACAGGGGGTTCAGAATCAGCCCCAGCATTTT
CASRSQGVQNQPQHF
>TRBJ2-7|TRBD2|-|TRBV5-1
TGCGCCAGCAGCACCACTAGCGCCTCCTACGAGCAGTACTTC
CASSTTSASYEQYF
>TRBJ2-7|TRBD2|-|TRBV18
TGTGCCAGCTCACCCTCCACTAGCGGGAGGGCCAACGAGCAGTACTTC
CASSPSTSGRANEQYF
>TRBJ1-2|TRBD1|-|TRBV28
TGTGCCAGCAGAGCAAAGACAGGGACTGTCTTC
CASRAKTGTVF
>TRBJ2-1|-|-|TRBV4-1
TGCGCCAGCAGCCCCCTTGGGAGCGGAACGATCTCCTACAATGAGCAGTTCTTC
CASSPLGSGTISYNEQFF
>TRBJ2-7|TRBD2|-|TRBV27
TGTGCCAGCAGTTTAACCGGGACTAGCGGGGGGCAGATTTACTACGAGCAGTACTTC
CASSLTGTSGGQIYYEQYF
>TRBJ1-6|TRBD1|many|TRBV18
TGTGCCAGCTCATACGGGACAGGCTATAATTCACCCCTCCACTTT
CASSYGTGYNSPLHF
>TRBJ2-2|TRBD2|-|TRBV7-7
TGTGCTAGCAGCCCCACGGGACTAGCGGAGGGTACCGGGGAGCTGTTTTTT
CASSPTGLAEGTGELFF
>TRBJ1-1|TRBD1|-|TRBV11-2
TGTGCCAGCAGCCCCGGGACAGGGCGCGCTGAAGCTTTCTTT
CASSPGTGRAEAFF
>TRBJ2-2|-|-|TRBV7-3
TGTGCCAGCAGCTTACTTGGCGGAACGAACACCGGGGAGCTGTTTTTT
CASSLLGGTNTGELFF
>TRBJ2-5|-|-|TRBV19
TGTGCCAGTAGTTTTTCTCCGGGTCCACAAGAGACCCAGTACTTC
CASSFSPGPQETQYF
>TRBJ1-2|-|few|TRBV12-3/TRBV12-4
TGTGCCAGCAGGGGGCTAAATCCCTATGGCTACACCTTC
CASRGLNPYGYTF
>TRBJ2-1|TRBD2|-|TRBV7-2
TGTGCCACCTCGAGGCGGCGGGAGGGCTCGAATGAGCAGTTCTTC
CATSRRREGSNEQFF
>TRBJ1-4|-|-|TRBV29-1
TGCAGCGTTCGGGGAGGAAATGAAAAACTGTTTTTT
CSVRGGNEKLFF
>TRBJ1-2|-|once|TRBV28
TGCGCCAGCATCATAGGGGGGCGGGGGGCGTTTGCGGGCTACACCTTC
CASIIGGRGAFAGYTF